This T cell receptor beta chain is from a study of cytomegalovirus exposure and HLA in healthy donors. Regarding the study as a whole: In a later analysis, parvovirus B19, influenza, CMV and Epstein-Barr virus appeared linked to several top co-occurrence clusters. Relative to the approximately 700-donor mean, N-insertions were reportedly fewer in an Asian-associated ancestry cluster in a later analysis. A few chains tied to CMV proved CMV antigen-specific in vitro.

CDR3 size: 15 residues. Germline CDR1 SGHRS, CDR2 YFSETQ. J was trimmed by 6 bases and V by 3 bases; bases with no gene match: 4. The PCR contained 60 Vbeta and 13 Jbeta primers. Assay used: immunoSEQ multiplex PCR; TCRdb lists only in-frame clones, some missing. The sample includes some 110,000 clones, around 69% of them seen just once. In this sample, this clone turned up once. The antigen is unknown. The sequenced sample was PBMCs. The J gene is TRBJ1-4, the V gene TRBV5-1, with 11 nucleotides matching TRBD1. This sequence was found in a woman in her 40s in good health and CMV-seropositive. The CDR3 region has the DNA TGCGCCAGCAGCTCGCCGGGACAGGGGGATGAAAAACTGTTTTTT. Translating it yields CASSSPGQGDEKLFF.